A selection of T cell receptor beta chains follows, all from one sample in a study of metastatic and nonmetastatic thyroid tumors. TCRdb recomputed clones from the PCR reads via MiXCR. Of roughly 90,000 clones detected, 15% appear once; the ten largest clones hold 3.6%. Sequences were obtained from blood. The receptor set was obtained from a female donor with papillary thyroid cancer or a benign thyroid nodule (not recorded which). Some clones in this sample may be carry-over from other donors' samples. Each CDR3 is given with its conserved first and last residue. A D gene is named only where the DNA matches it firmly. Clone size, where shown, is once, few, many, or a class for clones that have expanded.

V gene	D gene	CDR3 length	clone size	J gene	CDR3 protein	CDR3 DNA
TRBV19	.	12	.	TRBJ1-2	CASSIAGGKTTF	TGTGCCAGTAGTATAGCTGGGGGGAAGACGACATTC
TRBV27	.	15	few	TRBJ1-2	CASSSSGSSFYGYTF	TGTGCCAGCAGTTCCTCAGGAAGTTCTTTCTATGGCTACACCTTC
TRBV6-1	TRBD1	15	many	TRBJ2-7	CASSPGQGAIYEQYF	TGTGCCAGCAGTCCGGGACAGGGGGCAATCTACGAGCAGTACTTC
TRBV7-9	TRBD1	16	many	TRBJ2-3	CASSPLDRDGTDTQYF	TGTGCCAGCAGCCCTCTGGACAGGGATGGTACAGATACGCAGTATTTT
TRBV4-1	.	13	.	TRBJ2-1	CASSQVKEAEQFF	TGCGCCAGCAGTCAAGTTAAGGAAGCTGAGCAGTTCTTC
TRBV11-3	TRBD2	16	many	TRBJ2-1	CASSLVLAGGPNEQFF	TGTGCCAGCAGCTTGGTTCTAGCGGGGGGGCCGAATGAGCAGTTCTTC
TRBV6-2/TRBV6-3	.	18	many	TRBJ2-1	CASSYPSYKHRSYNEQFF	TGTGCCAGCAGTTACCCCTCCTACAAACACCGCTCCTACAATGAGCAGTTCTTC
TRBV7-6	TRBD1	15	.	TRBJ2-3	CAGSWRQGGTDTQYF	TGTGCCGGCAGCTGGCGACAGGGGGGCACAGATACGCAGTATTTT
TRBV30	.	12	many	TRBJ1-6	CAWRNTYSPLHF	TGTGCCTGGAGGAACACCTATTCACCCCTCCACTTT
TRBV6-1	.	14	many	TRBJ1-6	CASVDRRENSPLHF	TGTGCCAGCGTGGACCGGAGGGAAAATTCACCCCTCCACTTT
TRBV4-1	TRBD1	13	few	TRBJ2-4	CASSLQGQDIQYF	TGCGCCAGCAGCTTACAGGGGCAGGACATTCAGTACTTC
TRBV5-8	TRBD2	17	once	TRBJ2-5	CASSEGLAGGLGETQYF	TGTGCCAGCAGCGAAGGACTAGCGGGTGGGCTGGGAGAGACCCAGTACTTC
TRBV5-1	TRBD1	14	many	TRBJ2-5	CASKIGQGGETQYF	TGCGCCAGCAAAATTGGACAGGGCGGGGAGACCCAGTACTTC
TRBV10-1	TRBD1	16	many	TRBJ2-2	CASSDLGQGRTGELFF	TGCGCCAGCAGTGACCTCGGACAGGGACGCACCGGGGAGCTGTTTTTT
TRBV28	TRBD2	12	many	TRBJ2-1	CASSFSGDEQFF	TGTGCCAGCAGTTTTAGCGGGGATGAGCAGTTCTTC
TRBV28	.	13	many	TRBJ2-1	CASSLDGNDEQFF	TGTGCCAGCAGTTTGGACGGGAACGATGAGCAGTTCTTC
TRBV12-3/TRBV12-4	.	13	many	TRBJ2-5	CASSSYRKETQYF	TGTGCCAGCAGTTCCTACAGGAAGGAGACCCAGTACTTC
TRBV12-3/TRBV12-4	.	13	many	TRBJ2-1	CASTPRADNEQFF	TGTGCCAGCACTCCGAGGGCAGACAATGAGCAGTTCTTC
TRBV5-6	TRBD1	15	few	TRBJ2-3	CASSFRGLTTDTQYF	TGTGCCAGCAGCTTTAGGGGGCTCACCACAGATACGCAGTATTTT
TRBV7-8	.	18	many	TRBJ2-6	CASSLSATVLSGANVLTF	TGTGCCAGCAGCTTAAGCGCCACCGTCCTCTCTGGGGCCAACGTCCTGACTTTC
TRBV4-1	.	12	many	TRBJ1-1	CASSQLNTEAFF	TGCGCCAGCAGCCAACTGAACACTGAAGCTTTCTTT
TRBV7-2	.	13	many	TRBJ1-4	CASSLGRGEKLFF	TGTGCCAGCAGCTTAGGCCGGGGTGAAAAACTGTTTTTT
TRBV12-3/TRBV12-4	TRBD2	16	few	TRBJ2-3	CASSFGTSVTTDTQYF	TGTGCCAGCAGTTTTGGGACTAGCGTTACCACAGATACGCAGTATTTT
TRBV19	.	15	many	TRBJ1-5	CASSIGWGNNQPQHF	TGTGCCAGTAGTATTGGGTGGGGTAACAATCAGCCCCAGCATTTT
TRBV27	TRBD2	19	.	TRBJ2-2	CASSLSVGLGSGWTGELFF	TGTGCCAGCAGTTTATCGGTCGGGTTGGGTAGCGGGTGGACCGGGGAGCTGTTTTTT
TRBV27	.	18	.	TRBJ1-2	CASSPHPDSPKWTYGYTF	TGTGCCAGCAGTCCCCACCCCGACAGCCCTAAATGGACTTATGGCTACACATTC
TRBV7-6	.	15	few	TRBJ2-3	CASRSSDKLPDTQYF	TGTGCCAGCAGATCTTCGGACAAGCTGCCAGATACGCAGTATTTT
TRBV3-1	TRBD2	15	.	TRBJ2-5	CASSVSGGVVETQYF	TGTGCCAGCAGCGTTAGCGGGGGGGTTGTGGAGACCCAGTACTTC
TRBV7-8	TRBD1	17	.	TRBJ2-3	CASSLGDRGTSTDTQYF	TGTGCCAGCAGCTTAGGGGACAGGGGTACTAGCACAGATACGCAGTATTTT
TRBV19	.	13	.	TRBJ1-2	CASNPTGVYGYTF	TGTGCCAGTAACCCCACAGGAGTCTATGGCTACACCTTC
TRBV4-2	TRBD1	15	once	TRBJ1-1	CASSQEGQGPTEAFF	TGTGCCAGCAGCCAAGAAGGACAGGGCCCCACTGAAGCTTTCTTT
TRBV6-6	.	15	many	TRBJ1-1	CASSYGAPRMGEAFF	TGTGCCAGCAGTTACGGGGCACCGCGGATGGGGGAAGCTTTCTTT
TRBV30	.	11	.	TRBJ1-2	CAWSDWDGYTF	TGTGCCTGGAGTGACTGGGATGGCTACACCTTC
TRBV6-2/TRBV6-3	.	15	many	TRBJ2-3	CASSRGPSSTDTQYF	TGTGCCAGCAGTAGGGGTCCATCTAGCACAGATACGCAGTATTTT
TRBV6-1	.	14	few	TRBJ2-6	CASGVSSRANVLTF	TGTGCCAGCGGGGTCAGCTCCCGGGCCAACGTCCTGACTTTC
TRBV15	.	16	.	TRBJ1-4	CATRRDGTDLNEKLFF	TGTGCCACCAGAAGAGATGGAACAGATCTGAATGAAAAACTGTTTTTT
TRBV6-1	TRBD2	14	.	TRBJ2-7	CASLTSGHYYEQYF	TGTGCCAGTCTGACTAGCGGGCATTACTACGAGCAGTACTTC
TRBV20-1	.	12	many	TRBJ2-7	CSARESTYEQYF	TGCAGTGCTAGAGAGAGTACCTACGAGCAGTACTTC
TRBV29-1	.	14	many	TRBJ1-5	CSVDEGGAGQPQHF	TGCAGCGTTGATGAGGGGGGAGCAGGTCAGCCCCAGCATTTT